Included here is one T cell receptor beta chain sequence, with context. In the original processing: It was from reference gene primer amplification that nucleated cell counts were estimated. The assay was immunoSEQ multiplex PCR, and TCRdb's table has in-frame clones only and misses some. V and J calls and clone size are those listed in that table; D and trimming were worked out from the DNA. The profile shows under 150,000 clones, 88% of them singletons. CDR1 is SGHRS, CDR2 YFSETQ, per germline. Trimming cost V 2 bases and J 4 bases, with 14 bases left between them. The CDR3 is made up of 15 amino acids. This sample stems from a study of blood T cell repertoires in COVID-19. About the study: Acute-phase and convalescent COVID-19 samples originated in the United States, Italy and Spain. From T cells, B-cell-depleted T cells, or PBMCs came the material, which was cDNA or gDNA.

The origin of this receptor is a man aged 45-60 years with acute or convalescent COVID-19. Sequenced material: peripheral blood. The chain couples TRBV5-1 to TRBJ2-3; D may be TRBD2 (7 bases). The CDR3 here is CASSFQGGAPDTQYF. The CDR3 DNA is TGCGCCAGCAGCTTTCAAGGGGGGGCCCCAGATACGCAGTATTTT.